These 27 T cell receptor beta chains were all obtained from the same sample, sequenced in a study of T cell repertoires in aging, cancer and after chemotherapy. The template was genomic DNA from peripheral blood, not RNA. A mixed TRB-A/B primer pool amplified rearranged TRB by multiplex touch-down PCR. TCRdb reanalysed the multiplex PCR reads using MiXCR and keeps one entry per CDR3 protein. The sample lists 720 or so distinct CDR3 sequences, roughly 22% occurring once. The sample comprised blood. These receptors were collected from a human donor with a solid tumor.

The chain combines TRBV5-1 with TRBJ2-5, with 7 nucleotides matching TRBD1. Trimming removed 2 bases from V and 5 bases from J; junction bases left unmatched: 6. The CDR3 spans 14 residues. Germline CDR1 reads SGHRS; CDR2 reads YFSETQ. The CDR3: CASSFDRVVETQYF. The CDR3 coding sequence is TGCGCCAGCAGCTTTGACAGGGTTGTGGAGACCCAGTACTTC.

This clonotype is labeled medium-sized (0.01 to 0.1%). This rearrangement joins TRBV28 to TRBJ2-1, with 9 bases matching TRBD1. Germline V gene data show CDR1 as MDHEN and CDR2 as SYDVKM. The CDR3 consists of 15 residues. Trimming took 8 bases from V and 0 from J; bases not matched to a gene: 5. The CDR3 DNA follows: TGTGCCAGCGGACAGGGGTTGAACTCCTACAATGAGCAGTTCTTC. This encodes CASGQGLNSYNEQFF.

This clonotype was counted between two and nine times. The chain carries TRBV4-2 and TRBJ2-1; TRBD2 matches at 7 bases. The ends lost 0 bases at V and 3 bases at J; junction bases unmatched: 8. The CDR3 consists of 17 residues. The V gene's germline CDR1 is LGHNA and CDR2 YNFKEQ. Here the CDR3 DNA reads TGTGCCAGCAGCCAAGATCATTACGGGACTAACTACAATGAGCAGTTCTTC. It specifies CASSQDHYGTNYNEQFF.

By sample share, this clonotype is medium-sized. The chain combines TRBV12-3 or TRBV12-4 with TRBJ1-2; D is possibly TRBD1 (5 bases). V lost 5 bases to trimming and J lost 4 bases, with 14 bases between them. This CDR3 is built from 14 residues. CDR3 protein: CASSRGRLTYGYTF. The CDR3 DNA reads as TGTGCCAGCAGTAGGGGACGCCTGACCTATGGCTACACCTTC.

By share, this clonotype counts as medium-sized. The chain combines TRBV7-6 with TRBJ2-2, with a weak D call TRBD2 (5 bases). V dropped 5 bases and J dropped 0 bases, with 13 bases sitting between them. This CDR3 has 16 residues. Germline assignment: CDR1 SGHVS and CDR2 FNYEAQ. CDR3 bases: TGTGCCAGCAGCCTGGCGGGCCCTACGAACACCGGGGAGCTGTTTTTT. It is translated as CASSLAGPTNTGELFF.

By sample share, this clonotype is medium-sized. The V gene is TRBV19, the J gene TRBJ1-4, with TRBD1 identical over 12 bases. The CDR3 is 15 amino acids. V shed 3 bases and J 7 bases; nucleotides not matched to a gene: 3. The germline CDR1 and CDR2 sequences are LNHDA and SQIVND (reference sequence). Here the CDR3 reads CASSMGDRGREKLFF. CDR3 DNA sequence: TGTGCCAGTAGTATGGGGGACAGGGGGCGTGAAAAACTGTTTTTT.

V usage is TRBV5-1 and J usage is TRBJ1-5, with D maybe TRBD1 (5 bases). In germline, CDR1 is SGHRS, CDR2 YFSETQ. The CDR3 covers 14 residues. The ends were cut back, 4 bases at V and 6 bases at J, with 14 bases in the middle. Here the CDR3 DNA reads TGCGCCAGCAGCCCCCAGGGTGGGGTTCAGCCCCAGCATTTT. This encodes CASSPQGGVQPQHF.

This clonotype was counted between two and nine times. The chain has TRBV7-9 and TRBJ2-1; D may be TRBD2 (5 bases). CDR1 is SEHNR, CDR2 FQNEAQ, per germline (reference sequence). Trimming cost V 5 bases and J 8 bases, with 10 bases left between them. The CDR3 covers 12 residues. CDR3 nucleotide sequence: TGTGCCAGCAGCATCCCTAGCTATGAGCAGTTCTTC. Its translation: CASSIPSYEQFF.

This clonotype qualifies as medium-sized. The chain recombines TRBV4-2 with TRBJ1-2; D is unresolved. Germline V CDR1 and CDR2: LGHNA, YNFKEQ. V dropped 3 bases and J dropped 1 base, with 9 bases sitting between them. The CDR3 contains 14 residues. This CDR3 reads CASSHQEINYGYTF. CDR3 bases: TGTGCCAGCAGCCACCAAGAAATTAACTATGGCTACACCTTC.

This clonotype was recorded a few times. The rearrangement joins TRBV11-2 to TRBJ2-1; D gene ambiguous. This CDR3 spans 15 amino acids. CDR1 and CDR2 from the germline V gene are SGHAT and FQNNGV. Trimming removed 0 bases at V and 0 bases at J, with 6 bases between. The CDR3 nucleotides read TGTGCCAGCAGCTTAGAGGTGGTCTCCTACAATGAGCAGTTCTTC. It is translated as CASSLEVVSYNEQFF.

This clonotype came up a few times. V is TRBV20-1 and J is TRBJ2-7; 12 nucleotides line up with TRBD2. Germline V gene data show CDR1 as DFQATT and CDR2 as SNEGSKA (reference sequence). This CDR3 has 15 amino acids. With V trimmed by 0 bases and J by 2 bases, 2 bases remained unmatched. The CDR3 loop reads CSARDLAGGPYEQYF. In DNA form, the CDR3 reads TGCAGTGCTAGAGATCTAGCGGGAGGGCCCTACGAGCAGTACTTC.

By frequency in the sample, this clonotype is medium-sized. J is TRBJ2-6 and V is TRBV12-3 or TRBV12-4, with TRBD2 identical over 9 bases. The CDR3 runs to 17 residues. The V and J ends lost 6 bases and 2 bases, in that order; junction bases with no gene match: 8. The CDR3 nucleotides read TGTGCCAGCAGGGGGACTAGCAGGTCCCCTGGGGCCAACGTCCTGACTTTC. It encodes CASRGTSRSPGANVLTF.

This rearrangement joins TRBV29-1 to TRBJ2-1, with D perhaps matching TRBD1 (5 bases). V was cut by 4 bases and J by 5 bases, with 15 bases left in between. Germline CDR1 and CDR2: SQVTM and ANQGSEA. This CDR3 contains 14 residues. The DNA of the CDR3 is TGCAGCGTTGCATTTGTCAGGGCCCACAATGAGCAGTTCTTC. This codes for CSVAFVRAHNEQFF.

This clonotype is medium-sized. The V call is TRBV19, the J call TRBJ2-2; tentative D call: TRBD2 (7 bases). This CDR3 has 13 amino acids. V lost 4 bases and J lost 9, with 12 bases in between. Germline lookup yields CDR1 LNHDA and CDR2 SQIVND (reference sequence). For the CDR3, the DNA is TGTGCCAGTAGTACGGGGGGCCTCCGGGAGCTGTTTTTT. It yields the protein CASSTGGLRELFF.

The chain joins TRBV20-1 to TRBJ2-7; D is unclear. The CDR3 runs 15 residues. The germline CDR1 and CDR2 sequences are DFQATT and SNEGSKA (reference sequence). V was pared by 1 base and J by 5 bases, with 18 bases between. The CDR3 DNA sequence: TGCAGTGCTAGAGCCGTTCGCCAGCGTGAAAACGAGCAGTACTTC. It translates to CSARAVRQRENEQYF.

The chain employs TRBV20-1 and TRBJ1-1, with 9 bases matching TRBD1. Germline V gives CDR1 DFQATT, CDR2 SNEGSKA (reference sequence). Germline trimming cut 2 bases from V and 5 bases from J; bases unmatched to any gene: 12. The CDR3 sequence is 16 residues long. The CDR3 DNA reads as TGCAGTGCTAGACCCTTGTCACAGGGGGCGTATACTGAAGCTTTCTTT. Translation: CSARPLSQGAYTEAFF.

The rearrangement uses TRBV6-2 or TRBV6-3 and TRBJ1-1; no clear D. This CDR3 has 13 residues. V lost 4 bases to trimming and J lost 3 bases, with 9 bases between them. The V gene's germline CDR1 is MNHEY and CDR2 SVGEGT. CDR3 sequence (DNA): TGTGCCAGCAGTTTTGACCAGGACACTGAAGCTTTCTTT. The encoded protein is CASSFDQDTEAFF.

This clonotype counts as medium-sized. The V gene is TRBV12-3 or TRBV12-4, the J gene TRBJ1-5; D remains unclear. This CDR3 is built from 15 residues. V was trimmed by 5 bases and J by 2 bases, leaving 13 bases between them. The DNA of the CDR3 is TGTGCCAGCAGTCTCAAGGGCGTAGGCAATCAGCCCCAGCATTTT. Protein: CASSLKGVGNQPQHF.

This clonotype is termed medium-sized. The chain joins TRBV12-3 or TRBV12-4 to TRBJ2-7; 9 positions agree with TRBD1. The CDR3 consists of 15 residues. Trimming cost V 6 bases and J 3 bases; bases outside gene matches: 9. CDR3 nucleotides: TGTGCCAGCAGACACACCCGACAGGGGGTCTACGAGCAGTACTTC. Translated: CASRHTRQGVYEQYF.

By its share, this clonotype is medium-sized. This chain joins TRBV18 and TRBJ1-6; D gene unclear. Trimming took off 2 bases at V and 8 bases at J, with 7 bases between the two ends. CDR1 and CDR2 from the germline V gene are KGHSH and LQKENI. The CDR3 is 13 residues long. CDR3 protein: CASSPDRDSPLHF. The CDR3 DNA reads as TGTGCCAGCTCACCAGATCGTGATTCACCCCTCCACTTT.

By proportion, this clonotype is large (0.1 to 1%). This rearrangement joins TRBV20-1 to TRBJ2-3, with D tentatively TRBD2 (6 bases). Per the germline V gene, CDR1 is DFQATT and CDR2 is SNEGSKA (reference sequence). V was cut by 6 bases and J by 0 bases, with 13 bases left in between. The CDR3 is made up of 14 amino acids. The CDR3 region is CSANSGDSTDTQYF. The CDR3 DNA sequence: TGCAGTGCGAATAGCGGAGACAGCACAGATACGCAGTATTTT.

This clonotype was counted only a few times. The rearrangement joins TRBV12-3 or TRBV12-4 to TRBJ1-1, with 9 bases lining up with TRBD1. J gave up 6 bases and V 5 bases, and 10 bases lay outside the gene matches. This CDR3 spans 15 amino acids. CDR3: CASSPPGQGFPEAFF. The CDR3, as DNA: TGTGCCAGCAGTCCCCCGGGACAGGGTTTTCCTGAAGCTTTCTTT.

This clonotype was recorded a few times. The chain uses TRBV2 and TRBJ2-1; TRBD2 agrees at 10 bases. V was pared by 1 base and J by 6 bases, with 6 bases of the junction left unmatched. Germline values: CDR1 SNHLY, CDR2 FYNNEI. The CDR3 runs to 16 residues. The CDR3 sequence: CASSEESLAGANEQFF. The CDR3 DNA reads as TGTGCCAGCAGTGAAGAAAGCCTAGCGGGAGCCAATGAGCAGTTCTTC.

This clonotype has only a few counts. The chain employs TRBV5-1 and TRBJ2-5, with no clear D. Between the trimmed V and J ends, which lost 4 bases and 1 base, there was a span of 11 bases. CDR3 length: 14 residues. Looked up from germline, CDR1 is SGHRS and CDR2 is YFSETQ. CDR3 loop: CASSPGSTQETQYF. The CDR3 DNA reads as TGCGCCAGCAGCCCCGGCTCAACCCAAGAGACCCAGTACTTC. Looking up the rest from reference TRBV5-1 and TRBJ2-5 gives the full variable domain: KAGVTQTPRYLIKTRGQQVTLSCSPISGHRSVSWYQQTPGQGLQFLFEYFSETQRNKGNFPGRFSGRQFSNSRSEMNVSTLELGDSALYLCASSPGSTQETQYFGPGTRLLVL.

On this clonotype itself: A much larger clone differs by one base, so this may be a read error. This chain connects TRBV5-6 to TRBJ1-4; a possible D gene is TRBD1 (6 bases). The CDR3 loop spans 16 amino acids. The V gene's germline CDR1 is SGHDT and CDR2 YYEEEE. Trimming pared 3 bases from V and 7 bases from J, leaving 19 bases between. In nucleotides, the CDR3 is TGTGCCAGCAGCTCTAAGACCGGGGGCTTATCTGAAAAACTGTTTTTT. Its protein is CASSSKTGGLSEKLFF.

The table lists this clonotype with a few counts. This chain's CDR3 is CASKGTYEQYF. DNA for the CDR3: TGTGCCAGCAAAGGGACCTACGAGCAGTACTTC. The J gene is TRBJ2-7, the V gene TRBV27; D call uncertain. This CDR3 has 11 amino acids. V dropped 7 bases and J dropped 2 bases, with 6 bases sitting between them. Germline V gene lookup returns CDR1 MNHEY and CDR2 SMNVEV (reference sequence).

By share, this clonotype ranks as medium-sized (0.01 to 0.1%). The gene calls are TRBV5-1 and TRBJ2-2; 11 nucleotides align to TRBD2. Germline V gene sequence: CDR1 SGHRS, CDR2 YFSETQ. V lost 0 bases and J lost 7; bases outside the gene matches: 5. CDR3 size: 16 residues. The CDR3 nucleotides are TGCGCCAGCAGCTTGGTGCCGACTAGCGGGAACGGGGAGCTGTTTTTT. Encoded protein: CASSLVPTSGNGELFF.